Listed below are T cell receptor beta chains from one sample, sequenced in a study of T cells in Graves' hyperthyroidism and ophthalmopathy. One entry per CDR3 protein, called by TCRdb with MiXCR from the multiplex PCR reads. The repertoire holds about 640,000 distinct CDR3 sequences, with about 14% as singletons. Source material: blood. These receptor sequences come from a woman in her forties or fifties with Graves' ophthalmopathy. Both conserved end residues are part of each CDR3. The D gene is left open where the match is weak. Only part of the rows carry a size: once, few, many, or a class if the clone is expanded.

-	17	many	TRBV7-6	TRBJ2-7	CASSLALRGGSNYEQYF	TGTGCCAGCAGCTTAGCGTTGCGGGGCGGGTCGAACTACGAGCAGTACTTC
TRBD2	14	many	TRBV7-2	TRBJ2-7	CASSDSGSTYEQYF	TGTGCCAGCAGCGATAGCGGGAGTACTTACGAGCAGTACTTC
-	13	-	TRBV6-2/TRBV6-3	TRBJ1-2	CASSYGGDYGYTF	TGTGCCAGCAGTTACGGGGGAGACTATGGCTACACCTTC
-	17	many	TRBV7-2	TRBJ1-5	CASSLDKARVDFQPQHF	TGTGCCAGCAGCTTAGACAAGGCCAGGGTAGATTTTCAGCCCCAGCATTTT
-	15	few	TRBV5-8	TRBJ2-2	CASSLEGVFSGELFF	TGTGCCAGCAGCTTGGAGGGAGTATTTAGCGGGGAGCTGTTTTTT
-	14	many	TRBV5-1	TRBJ2-1	CASSFSVEYNEQFF	TGCGCCAGCAGCTTCTCAGTGGAATACAATGAGCAGTTCTTC
TRBD1	14	many	TRBV28	TRBJ2-7	CASSSGQGKDEQYF	TGTGCCAGCAGTTCGGGACAGGGAAAGGACGAGCAGTACTTC
TRBD2	14	many	TRBV30	TRBJ2-1	CAWTSGRAFYEQFF	TGTGCCTGGACTAGCGGGAGGGCATTTTATGAGCAGTTCTTC
-	14	-	TRBV10-3	TRBJ1-1	CAISDSHMNTEAFF	TGTGCCATCAGTGATAGCCACATGAACACTGAAGCTTTCTTT
TRBD1	20	few	TRBV27	TRBJ1-1	CASSLFRWTDRGGEGTEAFF	TGTGCCAGCAGTTTATTTCGTTGGACGGACAGGGGCGGGGAGGGAACTGAAGCTTTCTTT
TRBD2	13	-	TRBV6-1	TRBJ2-4	CASRSPWEGIQYF	TGTGCCAGCAGGTCCCCCTGGGAGGGCATTCAGTACTTC
-	15	many	TRBV11-1	TRBJ2-1	CASTHAGWEYNEQFF	TGTGCCAGCACCCACGCGGGGTGGGAATACAATGAGCAGTTCTTC
TRBD2	15	many	TRBV7-9	TRBJ2-7	CASSTLTSGRYEQYF	TGTGCCAGCAGCACCTTGACTAGCGGGAGGTACGAGCAGTACTTC
TRBD2	14	-	TRBV27	TRBJ2-1	CASNPVAGGNEQFF	TGTGCCAGCAACCCCGTAGCGGGAGGCAATGAGCAGTTCTTC
TRBD2	15	many	TRBV24-1	TRBJ2-5	CATSDLSSGKETQYF	TGTGCCACCAGTGATTTGTCTAGCGGGAAGGAGACCCAGTACTTC
TRBD2	14	many	TRBV3-1	TRBJ2-7	CASSQGIAGVEQYF	TGTGCCAGCAGCCAAGGGATAGCGGGAGTCGAGCAGTACTTC
-	14	many	TRBV28	TRBJ2-5	CASSLWDNQETQYF	TGTGCCAGCAGTTTGTGGGACAACCAAGAGACCCAGTACTTC
-	16	once	TRBV6-2/TRBV6-3	TRBJ2-5	CASSYPAGVRVETQYF	TGTGCCAGCAGTTACCCCGCGGGTGTGAGGGTGGAGACCCAGTACTTC
TRBD1	13	many	TRBV20-1	TRBJ2-1	CSAGTGAYNEQFF	TGCAGTGCCGGGACAGGGGCCTACAATGAGCAGTTCTTC
TRBD1	15	-	TRBV12-3/TRBV12-4	TRBJ2-1	CASSTSGGGGNEQFF	TGTGCCAGCAGTACCTCAGGGGGCGGCGGGAATGAGCAGTTCTTC
TRBD1	17	-	TRBV5-6	TRBJ2-6	CASSRDRALSGANVLTF	TGTGCCAGCAGCCGGGACAGGGCCCTCTCTGGGGCCAACGTCCTGACTTTC
-	15	few	TRBV7-9	TRBJ2-5	CASSPLPGQQETQYF	TGTGCCAGCAGTCCCCTTCCGGGACAACAAGAGACCCAGTACTTC
TRBD1	14	few	TRBV9	TRBJ1-1	CASSVGQENTEAFF	TGTGCCAGCAGCGTCGGACAGGAGAACACTGAAGCTTTCTTT
-	14	-	TRBV3-1	TRBJ2-5	CASSPSEDQETQYF	TGTGCCAGCAGCCCTAGCGAGGACCAAGAGACCCAGTACTTC
-	15	many	TRBV27	TRBJ2-7	CASSHPRSGNYEQYF	TGTGCCAGCAGTCACCCCCGTTCGGGTAACTACGAGCAGTACTTC
-	15	many	TRBV2	TRBJ2-2	CASSEVRGNTGELFF	TGTGCCAGCAGTGAGGTCAGGGGAAACACCGGGGAGCTGTTTTTT
TRBD2	16	many	TRBV20-1	TRBJ2-7	CSARDFAGGWSDEQYF	TGCAGTGCTAGAGATTTCGCGGGAGGGTGGTCCGACGAGCAGTACTTC
TRBD1	15	many	TRBV30	TRBJ1-1	CAWSPPDRGYTEAFF	TGTGCCTGGAGTCCCCCCGACAGGGGGTACACTGAAGCTTTCTTT
-	14	many	TRBV30	TRBJ1-1	CAWSEGPFGTEAFF	TGTGCCTGGAGTGAGGGACCCTTCGGCACTGAAGCTTTCTTT
-	13	-	TRBV30	TRBJ2-1	CAWRDLSVFEQFF	TGTGCCTGGAGGGATCTATCTGTTTTTGAGCAGTTCTTC
TRBD2	16	many	TRBV30	TRBJ2-2	CAWGGGLAGQTGELFF	TGTGCCTGGGGAGGGGGACTAGCGGGACAAACCGGGGAGCTGTTTTTT
-	16	many	TRBV12-3/TRBV12-4	TRBJ2-7	CASSFMPPDGAYEQYF	TGTGCCAGCAGTTTTATGCCCCCGGACGGAGCCTACGAGCAGTACTTC
-	20	-	TRBV3-1	TRBJ1-2	CASSQEHYGTAHTPNYGYTF	TGTGCCAGCAGCCAAGAGCACTATGGGACGGCGCACACCCCTAACTATGGCTACACCTTC
-	15	many	TRBV28	TRBJ1-5	CASNDGQHSNQPQHF	TGTGCCAGCAACGATGGACAGCATAGCAATCAGCCCCAGCATTTT
-	14	many	TRBV7-9	TRBJ2-5	CASSTGGLRETQYF	TGTGCCAGCAGCACCGGAGGTCTTAGGGAGACCCAGTACTTC
TRBD1	15	many	TRBV28	TRBJ1-5	CASRPPDRYNQPQHF	TGTGCCAGCAGGCCTCCGGACAGGTACAATCAGCCCCAGCATTTT